The clone carrying this TCR beta chain was seen only a few times. Next came a second PCR, run for 7 to 11 cycles, which used a sample-barcoded 5' primer along with a J-beta primer mix. Each CDR3 protein is one row after TCRdb ran MiXCR on the 5' RACE reads. Here the sample spans roughly 560,000 distinct CDR3 sequences, nearly 25% being singletons. This CDR3 contains 13 residues. The ends were cut back, 5 bases at V and 1 base at J, with 9 bases in the middle. The data stem from a study of blood T cells in healthy people across ages. The sample also formed part of further work on T cells of mothers and their children.

The rearrangement joins TRBV12-3 or TRBV12-4 to TRBJ2-7; the D gene is possibly TRBD1 (6 bases). Sequenced input: blood. This receptor was obtained from a boy aged 5-17 years in good health. This chain's CDR3 is CASSMDSSYEQYF. The CDR3 DNA sequence: TGTGCCAGCAGTATGGACAGTTCCTACGAGCAGTACTTC.